These 15 T cell receptor beta chains originate from one sample sequenced in a study of T-cell reconstitution after alpha-beta-depleted transplantation in children. Preparation of the TCRbeta library involved a method that used unique molecular identifiers. TCRdb reprocessed the PCR reads via MiXCR and lists one record per CDR3 protein. Of some 490,000 distinct CDR3 sequences in the sample, 12% were seen once. Specimen: PBMCs from the stem cell graft donor, collected from the stem cell graft. Receptor source: a human donor who donated a stem cell graft to a child with combined immunodeficiency.

This clonotype showed up just a few times. This sequence joins TRBV30 and TRBJ1-2, with no clear D. The germline V gene has CDR1 GTSNPN and CDR2 SVGIG (reference sequence). The CDR3 contains 12 residues. The V gene lost 4 bases and the J gene lost 6 bases, with 12 bases spanning the gap. The CDR3, as DNA: TGTGCCTGGAAAGAGGGCTACCATGGCTACACCTTC. Amino acid sequence: CAWKEGYHGYTF. Together with reference TRBV30 and TRBJ1-2, the CDR3 gives the full variable domain: SQTIHQWPATLVQPVGSPLSLECTVEGTSNPNLYWYRQAAGRGLQLLFYSVGIGQISSEVPQNLSASRPQDRQFILSSKKLLLSDSGFYLCAWKEGYHGYTFGSGTRLTVV.

This clonotype was picked up many times. This chain connects TRBV20-1 to TRBJ2-2; D is ambiguous. V was pared by 6 bases and J by 5 bases, with 10 bases between. The CDR3 length is 12 residues. The germline gives CDR1 DFQATT, CDR2 SNEGSKA (reference sequence). The CDR3 loop is CSAHQGTGELFF. As DNA, the CDR3 is TGCAGTGCCCACCAAGGGACCGGGGAGCTGTTTTTT.

This clonotype has ten or more counts. The gene calls are TRBV6-1 and TRBJ2-7; D might be TRBD2 (5 bases). The CDR3 has 15 amino acids. CDR1 and CDR2 (germline): MNHNS, SASEGT. Trimming removed 5 bases at V and 4 bases at J, with 18 bases between. The CDR3 reads CASSLGLMTGYEQYF. The CDR3 DNA reads as TGTGCCAGCAGTCTAGGACTCATGACGGGGTACGAGCAGTACTTC.

This clonotype came up a few times. V usage is TRBV6-2 or TRBV6-3 and J usage is TRBJ2-7; the D gene is possibly TRBD1 (5 bases). Germline assignment: CDR1 MNHEY and CDR2 SVGEGT. This CDR3 contains 14 residues. V was pared by 2 bases and J by 6 bases, with 14 bases between. The DNA for the CDR3 is TGTGCCAGCAGTTACCTAGGGGAACCTCCCGAGCAGTACTTC. Its protein is CASSYLGEPPEQYF.

This clonotype was observed a handful of times. The chain links TRBV12-3 or TRBV12-4 to TRBJ2-7, with 7 bases aligning to TRBD1. The trim removed 5 bases at V and 3 bases at J, leaving 7 bases unmatched. The CDR3 is made up of 14 amino acids. CDR3 amino acids: CASSIGAGGYEQYF. The CDR3 DNA is TGTGCCAGCAGTATAGGGGCAGGGGGCTACGAGCAGTACTTC.

This clonotype occurred many times. The V and J genes are TRBV12-3 or TRBV12-4 and TRBJ2-1; TRBD1 might be the D (5 bases). Trimming removed 0 bases at V and 5 bases at J, with 8 bases between. There are 14 residues in the CDR3. CDR3 loop: CASSLAQGNNEQFF. The CDR3 DNA follows: TGTGCCAGCAGTTTAGCGCAGGGCAACAATGAGCAGTTCTTC.

The rearrangement joins TRBV11-2 to TRBJ1-4; 11 bases match TRBD1. After removal of 0 bases from V and 7 bases from J, the junction contained 4 bases not matched to a gene. From germline, CDR1 is SGHAT and CDR2 FQNNGV. The CDR3 contains 16 residues. This CDR3 is CASSLDLDRGLEKLFF. CDR3 bases: TGTGCCAGCAGCTTAGATTTGGACAGGGGGCTTGAAAAACTGTTTTTT.

The chain is built from TRBV7-9 and TRBJ2-7; D perhaps matches TRBD1 (5 bases). This CDR3 contains 15 residues. Germline CDR1 SEHNR, CDR2 FQNEAQ (reference sequence). V gave up 5 bases and J gave up 2 bases, with 16 bases separating them. The CDR3 here is CASSQIKDKTYEQYF. The CDR3 DNA follows: TGTGCCAGCAGCCAAATAAAGGACAAAACCTACGAGCAGTACTTC.

In this sample, this clonotype turned up many times. V gene TRBV20-1 combines with J gene TRBJ2-1; the D is unclear. CDR1 and CDR2 from the germline V gene are DFQATT and SNEGSKA (reference sequence). This CDR3 has 15 residues. V lost 0 bases to trimming and J lost 4 bases, with 13 bases between them. The CDR3 reads CSARDPQSYYNEQFF. The CDR3 coding sequence is TGCAGTGCTAGAGATCCTCAATCGTATTACAATGAGCAGTTCTTC.

There are a few counts of this clonotype. The chain is built from TRBV12-3 or TRBV12-4 and TRBJ2-3; 8 bases line up with TRBD2. The CDR3 totals 15 residues. Trimming took 3 bases from V and 2 from J; bases not matched to a gene: 4. CDR3 sequence (DNA): TGTGCCAGCAGTTTCAGGCGGGGGGACACAGATACGCAGTATTTT. It codes for CASSFRRGDTDTQYF.

This clonotype was counted ten times or more. The rearrangement joins TRBV5-1 to TRBJ2-7; D possibly corresponds to TRBD1 (5 bases). This CDR3 has 16 residues. The germline V and J ends were trimmed by 4 bases and 5 bases, with 22 bases remaining between them. Germline CDR1 SGHRS, CDR2 YFSETQ. CDR3 nucleotide sequence: TGCGCCAGCAGCCCACTGATTAGTCAGGGTTTCAACGAGCAGTACTTC. Its translation: CASSPLISQGFNEQYF.

This clonotype was observed many times. This chain uses TRBV5-5 with TRBJ2-7; the D gene is possibly TRBD1 (5 bases). The CDR3 runs to 15 residues. Germline values: CDR1 SGHKS, CDR2 YYEKEE (reference sequence). V lost 0 bases to trimming and J lost 0 bases, with 10 bases between them. CDR3 region: CASSLDRSSSYEQYF. The CDR3 coding sequence is TGTGCCAGCAGCTTGGACAGGTCCAGCTCCTACGAGCAGTACTTC.

This chain connects TRBV7-2 to TRBJ2-5; no firm D call. Germline lookup yields CDR1 SGHTA and CDR2 FQGNSA. The V gene lost 5 bases and the J gene lost 2 bases, with 12 bases spanning the gap. The CDR3 is 14 amino acids. CDR3 loop: CASSHGRGQETQYF. The CDR3 DNA sequence: TGTGCCAGCAGCCATGGGCGAGGACAAGAGACCCAGTACTTC.

The sample holds many counts of this clonotype. The chain carries TRBV30 and TRBJ1-1; D remains ambiguous. V lost 3 bases to trimming and J lost 0 bases, with 14 bases between them. CDR3 length equals 15 residues. The germline V gene has CDR1 GTSNPN and CDR2 SVGIG (reference sequence). CDR3 coding DNA: TGTGCCTGGAGCCGCGGCCGGACCTTGAACACTGAAGCTTTCTTT. This gives the protein CAWSRGRTLNTEAFF.

This clonotype has ten or more counts. The chain carries TRBV7-9 and TRBJ2-7, with D maybe TRBD1 (6 bases). The germline gives CDR1 SEHNR, CDR2 FQNEAQ (reference sequence). Trimming stripped 6 bases from V and 6 bases from J, with 12 bases between. This CDR3 is built from 12 residues. The CDR3 DNA reads TGTGCCAGCAGTCATGGACAGAGCGAGCAGTACTTC. This translates into CASSHGQSEQYF.